This TCR beta chain was recorded in a study of blood T cell repertoires in COVID-19. At the level of the study: The study drew acute and convalescent COVID-19 samples from the United States, Italy and Spain.

Under the authors' procedure: Reference gene primer amplification gave nucleated cell count estimates. Data came from immunoSEQ multiplex PCR; TCRdb stores just in-frame clones and leaves some out. D and trimming come from the DNA, and the V and J calls and clone size come from that table. Of about 140,000 clones listed, approximately 83% are singletons. Deletions cut 0 bases from V and 5 bases from J, with 5 bases between. In germline, CDR1 is LGHDT, CDR2 YNNKEL (reference sequence). The length of the CDR3 is 13 residues. Input material: peripheral blood. The chain carries TRBV3-1 (or the pseudogene TRBV3-2) and TRBJ1-5; the D is unclear. The receptor was derived from a woman aged 55-69 years with acute or convalescent COVID-19. CDR3 sequence (DNA): TGTGCCAGCAGCCAAGATCAATATCAGCCCCAGCATTTT. Translated, it gives CASSQDQYQPQHF.